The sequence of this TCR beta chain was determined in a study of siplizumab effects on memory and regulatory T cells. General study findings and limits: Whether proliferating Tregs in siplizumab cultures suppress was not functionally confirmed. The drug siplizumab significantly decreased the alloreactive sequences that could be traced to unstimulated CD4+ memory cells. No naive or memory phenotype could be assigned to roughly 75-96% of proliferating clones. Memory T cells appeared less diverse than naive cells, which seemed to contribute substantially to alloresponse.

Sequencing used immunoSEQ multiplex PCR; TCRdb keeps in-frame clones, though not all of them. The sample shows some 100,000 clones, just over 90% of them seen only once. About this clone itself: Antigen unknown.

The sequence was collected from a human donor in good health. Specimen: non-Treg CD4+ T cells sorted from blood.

CDR3 sequence (DNA): TGTGCCATCGGTCCTTACAATGAGCAGTTCTTC. Amino acids: CAIGPYNEQFF. The chain is built from TRBV10-3 and TRBJ2-1; no firm D call. The V gene's germline CDR1 is ENHRY and CDR2 SYGVKD. Trimming took off 8 bases at V and 4 bases at J, with 6 bases between the two ends. The CDR3 loop spans 11 amino acids.